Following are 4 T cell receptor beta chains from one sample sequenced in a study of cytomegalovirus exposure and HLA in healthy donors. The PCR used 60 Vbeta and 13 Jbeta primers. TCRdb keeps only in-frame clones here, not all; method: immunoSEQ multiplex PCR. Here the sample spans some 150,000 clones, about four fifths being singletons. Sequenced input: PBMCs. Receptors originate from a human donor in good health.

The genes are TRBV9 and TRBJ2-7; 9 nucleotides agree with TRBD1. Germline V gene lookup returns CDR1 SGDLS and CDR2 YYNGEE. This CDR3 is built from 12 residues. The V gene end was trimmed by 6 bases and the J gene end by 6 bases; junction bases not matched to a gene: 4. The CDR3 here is CASNLGQGEQYF. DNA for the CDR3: TGTGCCAGCAACCTGGGACAGGGCGAGCAGTACTTC.

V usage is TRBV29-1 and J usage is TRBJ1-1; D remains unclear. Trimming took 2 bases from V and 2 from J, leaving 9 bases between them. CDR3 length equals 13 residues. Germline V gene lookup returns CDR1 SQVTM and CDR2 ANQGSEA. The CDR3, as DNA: TGCAGCGTTGAAACAGCCACAAACACTGAAGCTTTCTTT. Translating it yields CSVETATNTEAFF. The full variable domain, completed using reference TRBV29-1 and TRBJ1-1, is SAVISQKPSRDICQRGTSLTIQCQVDSQVTMMFWYRQQPGQSLTLIATANQGSEATYESGFVIDKFPISRPNLTFSTLTVSNMSPEDSSIYLCSVETATNTEAFFGQGTRLTVV.

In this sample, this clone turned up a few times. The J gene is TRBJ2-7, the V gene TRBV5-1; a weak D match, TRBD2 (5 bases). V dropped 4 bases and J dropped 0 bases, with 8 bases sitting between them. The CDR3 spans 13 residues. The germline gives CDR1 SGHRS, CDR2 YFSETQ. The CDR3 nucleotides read TGCGCCAGCAGCACTAGGGACTCCTACGAGCAGTACTTC. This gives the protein CASSTRDSYEQYF.

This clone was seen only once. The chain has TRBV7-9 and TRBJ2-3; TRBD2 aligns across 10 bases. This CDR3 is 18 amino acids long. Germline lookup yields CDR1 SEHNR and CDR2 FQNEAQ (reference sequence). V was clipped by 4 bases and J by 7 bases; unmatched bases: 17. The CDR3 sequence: CASSWTAGGHRDYNTQYF. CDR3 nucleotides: TGTGCCAGCAGCTGGACAGCGGGGGGGCACCGGGATTACAATACGCAGTATTTT.